This T cell receptor (beta chain) was identified in a study of blood T cell repertoires in COVID-19. Trimming at V came to 3 bases and at J to 5 bases, leaving 2 bases not matched to a gene. This CDR3 is 14 amino acids long. In germline, CDR1 is LGHNA, CDR2 YNFKEQ. The table came from immunoSEQ multiplex PCR; TCRdb's copy has only in-frame clones and leaves some out. Of about 190,000 clones in the sample, approximately 85% were seen once. Participant age was about 18 to 89 years, and participants resided in fewer than 30 US areas. Which cohort a participant joined came from the clinical history participants gave.

Material for sequencing was PBMCs or T cells enriched from blood (not recorded which). This clonotype was sampled from a man aged 40-49 years with acute COVID-19. V and J are TRBV4-2 and TRBJ2-3, with 10 bases fitting TRBD2. CDR3 DNA: TGTGCCAGCAGCCAGGGACTAGCGAGAGATACGCAGTATTTT. Translating it yields CASSQGLARDTQYF.